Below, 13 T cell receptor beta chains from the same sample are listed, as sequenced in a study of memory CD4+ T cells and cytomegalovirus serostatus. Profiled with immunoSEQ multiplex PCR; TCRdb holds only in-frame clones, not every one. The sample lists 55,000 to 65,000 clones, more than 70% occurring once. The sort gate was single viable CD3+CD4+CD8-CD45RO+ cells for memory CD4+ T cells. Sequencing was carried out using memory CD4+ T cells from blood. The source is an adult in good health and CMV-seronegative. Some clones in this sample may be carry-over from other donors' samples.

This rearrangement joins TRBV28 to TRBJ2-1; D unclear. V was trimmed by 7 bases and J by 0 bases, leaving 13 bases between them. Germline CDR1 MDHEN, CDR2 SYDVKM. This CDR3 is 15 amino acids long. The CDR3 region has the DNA TGTGCCAGCAAATCTGGGGATAACTCCTACAATGAGCAGTTCTTC. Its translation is CASKSGDNSYNEQFF.

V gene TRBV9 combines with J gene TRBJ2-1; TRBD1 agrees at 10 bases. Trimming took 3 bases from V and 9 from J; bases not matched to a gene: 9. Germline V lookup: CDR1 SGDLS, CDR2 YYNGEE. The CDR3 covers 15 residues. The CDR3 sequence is CASSAGTGVLPEQFF. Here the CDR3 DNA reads TGTGCCAGCAGCGCCGGGACAGGGGTTCTCCCTGAGCAGTTCTTC.

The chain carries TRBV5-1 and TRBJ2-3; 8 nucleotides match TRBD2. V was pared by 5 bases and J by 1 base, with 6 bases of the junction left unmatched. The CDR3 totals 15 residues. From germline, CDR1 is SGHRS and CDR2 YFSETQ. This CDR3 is CASSTGRGGTDTQYF. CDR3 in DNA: TGCGCCAGCAGTACCGGGAGGGGGGGCACAGATACGCAGTATTTT.

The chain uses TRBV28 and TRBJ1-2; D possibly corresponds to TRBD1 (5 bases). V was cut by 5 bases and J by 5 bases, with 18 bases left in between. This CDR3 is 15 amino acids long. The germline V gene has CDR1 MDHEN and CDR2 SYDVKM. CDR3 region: CASSLSTTGGYGYTF. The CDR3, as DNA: TGTGCCAGCAGTCTTTCGACAACAGGAGGATATGGCTACACCTTC.

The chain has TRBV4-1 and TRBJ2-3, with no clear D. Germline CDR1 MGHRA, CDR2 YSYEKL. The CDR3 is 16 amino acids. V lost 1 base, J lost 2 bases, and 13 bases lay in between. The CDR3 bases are TGCGCCAGCAGCCAAGGTAGCCGAAGTTACACAGATACGCAGTATTTT. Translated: CASSQGSRSYTDTQYF.

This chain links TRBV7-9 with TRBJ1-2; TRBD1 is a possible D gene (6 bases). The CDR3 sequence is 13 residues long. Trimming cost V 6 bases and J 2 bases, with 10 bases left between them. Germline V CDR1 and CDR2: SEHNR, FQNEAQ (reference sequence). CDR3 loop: CASSTGWNYGYTF. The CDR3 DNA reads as TGTGCCAGCAGTACAGGGTGGAACTATGGCTACACCTTC. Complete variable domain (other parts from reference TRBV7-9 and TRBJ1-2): DTGVSQNPRHKITKRGQNVTFRCDPISEHNRLYWYRQTLGQGPEFLTYFQNEAQLEKSRLLSDRFSAERPKGSFSTLEIQRTEQGDSAMYLCASSTGWNYGYTFGSGTRLTVV.

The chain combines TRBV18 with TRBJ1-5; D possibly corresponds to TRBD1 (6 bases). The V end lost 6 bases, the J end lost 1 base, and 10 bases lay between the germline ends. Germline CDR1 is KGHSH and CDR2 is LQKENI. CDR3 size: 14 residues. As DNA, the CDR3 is TGTGCCAGCTCTCTAGGGGGGAGCAATCAGCCCCAGCATTTT. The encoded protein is CASSLGGSNQPQHF.

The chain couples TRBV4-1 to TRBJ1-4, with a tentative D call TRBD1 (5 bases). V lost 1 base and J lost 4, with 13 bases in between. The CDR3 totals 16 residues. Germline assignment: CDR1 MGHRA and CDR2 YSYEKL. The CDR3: CASSQGWGTLNEKLFF. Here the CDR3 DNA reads TGCGCCAGCAGCCAAGGATGGGGGACTCTTAATGAAAAACTGTTTTTT.

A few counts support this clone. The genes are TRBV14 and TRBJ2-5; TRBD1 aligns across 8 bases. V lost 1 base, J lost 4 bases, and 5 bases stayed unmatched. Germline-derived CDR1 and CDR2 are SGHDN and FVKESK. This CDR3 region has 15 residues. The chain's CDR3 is CASSQGRQGAETQYF. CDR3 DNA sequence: TGTGCCAGCAGCCAAGGTCGGCAGGGGGCAGAGACCCAGTACTTC.

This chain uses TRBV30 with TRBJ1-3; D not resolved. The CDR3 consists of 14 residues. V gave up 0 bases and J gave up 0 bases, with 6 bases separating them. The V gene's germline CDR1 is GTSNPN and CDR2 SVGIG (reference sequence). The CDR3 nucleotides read TGTGCCTGGAGTGTATCAAGCTCTGGAAACACCATATATTTT. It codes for CAWSVSSSGNTIYF.

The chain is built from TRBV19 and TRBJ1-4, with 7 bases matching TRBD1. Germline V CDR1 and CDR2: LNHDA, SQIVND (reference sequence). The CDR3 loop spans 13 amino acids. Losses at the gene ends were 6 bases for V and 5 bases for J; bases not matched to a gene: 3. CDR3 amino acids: CASRQGINEKLFF. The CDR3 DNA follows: TGTGCCAGTAGACAGGGGATAAATGAAAAACTGTTTTTT.

CDR3 nucleotides: TGTGCCAGCAACCAACCCCAGTTCTCTGGGGCCAACGTCCTGACTTTC. Its translation is CASNQPQFSGANVLTF. The J gene is TRBJ2-6, the V gene TRBV5-6; D is ambiguous. V was clipped by 6 bases and J by 0 bases, with 13 bases between them. Germline lookup yields CDR1 SGHDT and CDR2 YYEEEE. This CDR3 has 16 residues.

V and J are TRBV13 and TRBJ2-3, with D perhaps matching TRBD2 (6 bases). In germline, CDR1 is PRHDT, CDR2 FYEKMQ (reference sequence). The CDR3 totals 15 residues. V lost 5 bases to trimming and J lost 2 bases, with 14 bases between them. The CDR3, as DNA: TGTGCCAGCAGCCTTCCGGGAGTGAACACAGATACGCAGTATTTT. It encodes CASSLPGVNTDTQYF.